One and the same sample provided the 11 T cell receptor beta chains below, sequenced in a study of PD-L1 blockade in urothelial cancer. Here immunoSEQ multiplex PCR was the method, and the copy in TCRdb shows in-frame clones only, minus some. The table lists 80,000 to 100,000 clones, more than 75% of them singletons. Specimen: PBMCs, collected around atezolizumab (anti-PD-L1) treatment. The source is a man aged 65-85 years with urothelial cancer.

The chain carries TRBV10-1 and TRBJ2-7; weak D call: TRBD1 (6 bases). The germline CDR1 and CDR2 sequences are WNHNN and SYGVQD (reference sequence). The CDR3 length is 12 residues. Trimming cost V 4 bases and J 7 bases, with 11 bases left between them. CDR3 amino acids: CASSAGHKEQYF. The DNA of the CDR3 is TGCGCCAGCAGTGCGGGACATAAAGAGCAGTACTTC.

This rearrangement joins TRBV7-9 to TRBJ2-7; the D is unclear. CDR1 SEHNR and CDR2 FQNEAQ come from the germline V gene (reference sequence). The CDR3 is made up of 11 amino acids. V was pared by 1 base and J by 5 bases, with 3 bases between. The chain's CDR3 is CASSLVDEQYF. The CDR3 DNA reads TGTGCCAGCAGCTTAGTCGACGAGCAGTACTTC.

The chain links TRBV9 to TRBJ2-3, with D maybe TRBD2 (6 bases). Trimming removed 0 bases at V and 6 bases at J, with 14 bases between. The CDR3 is 15 residues long. Germline-derived CDR1 and CDR2 are SGDLS and YYNGEE. The CDR3 spells CASSVDSGYGDTQYF. As DNA, the CDR3 is TGTGCCAGCAGCGTAGATAGCGGCTATGGGGATACGCAGTATTTT.

The rearrangement joins TRBV2 to TRBJ2-7; D gene uncertain. V was trimmed by 0 bases and J by 9 bases, leaving 6 bases between them. This CDR3 contains 11 residues. Germline V lookup: CDR1 SNHLY, CDR2 FYNNEI. The CDR3, as DNA: TGTGCCAGCAGTGAAGCGCAGGTGCAGTACTTC. Its translation: CASSEAQVQYF. The full variable domain, its missing parts supplied by reference TRBV2 and TRBJ2-7, is EPEVTQTPSHQVTQMGQEVILRCVPISNHLYFYWYRQILGQKVEFLVSFYNNEISEKSEIFDDQFSVERPDGSNFTLKIRSTKLEDSAMYFCASSEAQVQYFGPGTRLTVT.

The chain is built from TRBV4-3 and TRBJ2-7; a weak D match, TRBD2 (6 bases). The CDR3 is 13 residues long. CDR1 is LGHNA and CDR2 is YSLEER in the germline V gene. The ends were cut back, 1 base at V and 5 bases at J, with 9 bases in the middle. The CDR3 DNA reads TGCGCCAGCAGCCAAGGACCGGGGGACGAGCAGTACTTC. This sequence encodes CASSQGPGDEQYF.

This sequence joins TRBV18 and TRBJ2-2, with 8 positions matching TRBD2. The CDR3 loop spans 16 amino acids. Losses at the gene ends were 2 bases for V and 2 bases for J; bases not matched to a gene: 4. Germline CDR1 reads KGHSH; CDR2 reads LQKENI. CDR3 nucleotides: TGTGCCAGCTCACCAAGGAGCGGGAGAAACACCGGGGAGCTGTTTTTT. This gives the protein CASSPRSGRNTGELFF.

The chain joins TRBV7-6 to TRBJ1-2, with D perhaps matching TRBD1 (5 bases). Germline CDR1 reads SGHVS; CDR2 reads FNYEAQ. V was shortened by 6 bases and J by 4 bases, with 12 bases between the two germline ends. This CDR3 contains 13 residues. This CDR3 reads CASRRGGGYGYTF. CDR3 coding DNA: TGTGCCAGCAGGCGCGGGGGAGGCTATGGCTACACCTTC.

The V call is TRBV2, the J call TRBJ1-4; 9 nucleotides match TRBD1. CDR1 SNHLY and CDR2 FYNNEI come from the germline V gene. The CDR3 spans 15 residues. The V segment lost 5 bases and the J segment 4 bases; nucleotides outside the gene matches: 5. The CDR3 here is CASSKGQGNNEKLFF. The DNA of the CDR3 is TGTGCCAGCAGTAAGGGACAGGGCAATAATGAAAAACTGTTTTTT.

The genes are TRBV14 and TRBJ2-1; possible D gene TRBD1, 5 bases. V was trimmed by 3 bases and J by 6 bases, leaving 15 bases between them. Germline-derived CDR1 and CDR2 are SGHDN and FVKESK. The CDR3 covers 15 residues. The CDR3 loop is CASSHLTGDSNEQFF. The CDR3 bases are TGTGCCAGCAGCCATTTGACCGGCGACAGCAATGAGCAGTTCTTC.

V usage is TRBV11-2 and J usage is TRBJ2-7, with D tentatively TRBD2 (6 bases). Trimming removed 1 base at V and 3 bases at J, with 7 bases between. Per germline, CDR1 SGHAT and CDR2 FQNNGV. This CDR3 has 13 amino acids. CDR3 nucleotide sequence: TGTGCCAGCAGCTTAGTGGGGGGCTACGAGCAGTACTTC. This translates into CASSLVGGYEQYF.

The chain employs TRBV7-3 and TRBJ2-7; a weak D match, TRBD2 (5 bases). The germline gives CDR1 SGHTA, CDR2 FQGTGA. The CDR3 has 15 amino acids. V gave up 2 bases and J gave up 3 bases, with 14 bases separating them. Here the CDR3 reads CASSLGVAGDYEQYF. The CDR3 DNA sequence: TGTGCCAGCAGCTTAGGTGTGGCCGGGGACTACGAGCAGTACTTC.